The clone carrying this TCR beta chain was counted at least ten times. Its antigen remains unidentified. This CDR3 is built from 13 residues. Germline CDR1 is SEHNR and CDR2 is FQNEAQ (reference sequence). V lost 0 bases and J 7 bases, leaving 7 bases between the germline ends. Amplification of TCR beta CDR3 regions was performed using RNA transcripts as template. During a first-round RT-PCR of the TCR CDR3, the HTBI primer set was used. MiXCR was run by TCRdb on the multiplex PCR reads, yielding one entry per CDR3 protein. The table shows roughly 500,000 distinct CDR3 sequences, with over 35% occurring only once. The entry originates in a study of T cells in Graves' hyperthyroidism and ophthalmopathy. Patients were excluded because of uncontrolled infection, other autoimmune disease, pregnancy or lactation. For the diagnoses, clinical symptoms, serum thyroxine and TRAb, thyroid ultrasound and orbital computed tomography were used.

Points from the study as a whole: Researchers found most expanded thyroid clonotypes above 0.001 in blood as well. The authors' 13 V-J model separated ophthalmopathy from stable hyperthyroidism.

The chain links TRBV7-9 to TRBJ1-3; no clear D gene. The receptor's source is an adult woman with Graves' disease, either hyperthyroidism or ophthalmopathy (not recorded which). The sequencing input was peripheral blood or thyroid tissue (not recorded which). Here the CDR3 reads CASSLAERNTIYF. The CDR3 bases are TGTGCCAGCAGCTTAGCCGAACGGAACACCATATATTTT.